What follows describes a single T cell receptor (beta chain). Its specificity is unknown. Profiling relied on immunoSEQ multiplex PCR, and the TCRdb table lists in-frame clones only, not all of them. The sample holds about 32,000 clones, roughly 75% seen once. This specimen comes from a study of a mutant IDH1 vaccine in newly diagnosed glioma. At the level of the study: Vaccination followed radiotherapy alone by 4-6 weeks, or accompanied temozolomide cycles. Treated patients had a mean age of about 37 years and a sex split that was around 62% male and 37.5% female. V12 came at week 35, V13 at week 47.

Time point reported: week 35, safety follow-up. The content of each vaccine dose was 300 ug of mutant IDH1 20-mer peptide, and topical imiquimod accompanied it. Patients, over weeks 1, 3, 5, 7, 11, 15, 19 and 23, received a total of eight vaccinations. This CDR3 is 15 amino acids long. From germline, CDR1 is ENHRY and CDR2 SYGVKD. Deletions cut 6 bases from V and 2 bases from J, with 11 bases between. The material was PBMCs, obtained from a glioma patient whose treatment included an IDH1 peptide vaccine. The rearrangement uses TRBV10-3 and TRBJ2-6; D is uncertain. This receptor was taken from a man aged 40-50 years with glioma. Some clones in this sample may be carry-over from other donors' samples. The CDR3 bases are TGTGCCATCAGCCCACCGCTGGCTGGGGCCAACGTCCTGACTTTC. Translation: CAISPPLAGANVLTF.